Following are 23 T cell receptor beta chains from one sample sequenced in a study of blood T cell repertoires in COVID-19. TCRdb's copy holds only in-frame clones and misses some; the assay was immunoSEQ multiplex PCR. The sample contains 70,000 to 90,000 clones, about four fifths of which appear only once. The sequenced material came from peripheral blood. All receptors come from a woman of 80 years or more with acute or convalescent COVID-19.

V usage is TRBV5-1 and J usage is TRBJ2-7; a weak D match, TRBD1 (6 bases). V lost 3 bases and J lost 2, with 12 bases in between. Germline CDR1 reads SGHRS; CDR2 reads YFSETQ. This CDR3 is built from 14 residues. The CDR3 here is CASSSGETPYEQYF. DNA of the CDR3: TGCGCCAGCAGCTCAGGGGAGACCCCCTACGAGCAGTACTTC.

J is TRBJ2-5 and V is TRBV7-9; 12 nucleotides line up with TRBD2. The CDR3 is made up of 15 amino acids. The germline V gene encodes CDR1 SEHNR and CDR2 FQNEAQ (reference sequence). J gave up 5 bases and V 3 bases, and 4 bases lay outside the gene matches. The CDR3 nucleotides read TGTGCCAGCAGCTTCGGGCTAGCGGGAGGGGAGACCCAGTACTTC. It is translated as CASSFGLAGGETQYF.

V usage is TRBV19 and J usage is TRBJ2-1, with a weak D call TRBD1 (5 bases). V gave up 8 bases and J gave up 2 bases, with 19 bases separating them. In germline, CDR1 is LNHDA, CDR2 SQIVND (reference sequence). The CDR3 covers 16 residues. CDR3 coding DNA: TGTGCCAGTCGAAGGGGTGTGGAAGGAACCTACAATGAGCAGTTCTTC. This encodes CASRRGVEGTYNEQFF.

The CDR3 region has the DNA TGTGCCAGCTCACCAGATCAGGGTGGGGAGACCCAGTACTTC. Residues: CASSPDQGGETQYF. V is TRBV18 and J is TRBJ2-5, with D maybe TRBD1 (5 bases). V was trimmed by 2 bases and J by 5 bases, leaving 12 bases between them. This CDR3 contains 14 residues. CDR1 and CDR2 from the germline V gene are KGHSH and LQKENI.

This clone was counted once. V is TRBV2 and J is TRBJ1-2; 7 bases map to TRBD1. This CDR3 comprises 16 residues. CDR1 and CDR2 from the germline V gene are SNHLY and FYNNEI. The ends lost 9 bases at V and 6 bases at J; junction bases unmatched: 19. CDR3 nucleotide sequence: TGTGCCAGGAAAGGGGGCAGGGAACAGGAACGAGATGGCTACACCTTC. Protein sequence: CARKGGREQERDGYTF.

The chain uses TRBV24-1 and TRBJ2-3; perhaps TRBD2 as D (7 bases). CDR3 length equals 12 residues. V shed 7 bases and J shed 4 bases, with 8 bases lying between them. Germline V gene sequence: CDR1 KGHDR, CDR2 SFDVKD. The chain's CDR3 is CATSGGPDTQYF. The CDR3 nucleotides read TGTGCCACCAGCGGGGGGCCAGATACGCAGTATTTT.

The chain uses TRBV5-1 and TRBJ2-1; possibly TRBD1 for D (5 bases). Trimming left V 2 bases short and J 3 bases short, with 6 bases between. The CDR3 extends over 13 amino acids. CDR1 and CDR2 from the germline V gene are SGHRS and YFSETQ. The CDR3 protein is CASSFQGYNEQFF. The CDR3 nucleotides are TGCGCCAGCAGCTTCCAGGGCTACAATGAGCAGTTCTTC.

This chain links TRBV7-3 with TRBJ2-5; 7 bases are a match to TRBD1. Germline trimming cut 5 bases from V and 5 bases from J; bases unmatched to any gene: 11. CDR1 and CDR2 from the germline V gene are SGHTA and FQGTGA. This CDR3 is 15 amino acids long. CDR3 DNA: TGTGCCAGCAGCCTACAGGGGCTGGTCGGGGAGACCCAGTACTTC. It is translated as CASSLQGLVGETQYF.

This chain links TRBV5-6 with TRBJ2-2; no clear D. This CDR3 has 13 residues. V was cut by 5 bases and J by 4 bases, with 9 bases left in between. The V gene's germline CDR1 is SGHDT and CDR2 YYEEEE. The CDR3 sequence is CASRPSGTGELFF. CDR3 nucleotide sequence: TGTGCCAGCAGGCCCTCGGGCACCGGGGAGCTGTTTTTT. The complete variable domain, with remaining parts taken from reference TRBV5-6 and TRBJ2-2, reads DAGVTQSPTHLIKTRGQQVTLRCSPKSGHDTVSWYQQALGQGPQFIFQYYEEEERQRGNFPDRFSGHQFPNYSSELNVNALLLGDSALYLCASRPSGTGELFFGEGSRLTVL.

The chain carries TRBV3-1 (or the pseudogene TRBV3-2) and TRBJ2-2, with 7 bases identical to TRBD1. V dropped 6 bases and J dropped 4; count of bases not matched to a gene: 5. Looked up from germline, CDR1 is LGHDT and CDR2 is YNNKEL (reference sequence). This CDR3 has 14 residues. CDR3 loop: CASSDRTGTGELFF. The DNA of the CDR3 is TGTGCCAGCAGTGATAGGACAGGCACCGGGGAGCTGTTTTTT.

This clone turned up a few times. The gene calls are TRBV28 and TRBJ2-7, with a possible D match to TRBD2 (6 bases). V was cut by 4 bases and J by 0 bases, with 13 bases left in between. This CDR3 contains 15 residues. The V gene's germline CDR1 is MDHEN and CDR2 SYDVKM. In DNA form, the CDR3 reads TGTGCCAGCAGTTCTTTAGCGGAGGCCTCCTACGAGCAGTACTTC. Translation gives CASSSLAEASYEQYF.

The rearrangement joins TRBV9 to TRBJ2-5; 14 bases fit TRBD2. V lost 0 bases and J lost 6; bases outside the gene matches: 1. CDR3 length equals 15 residues. CDR1 is SGDLS and CDR2 is YYNGEE in the germline V gene. CDR3 DNA: TGTGCCAGCAGCGTAGGGACTAGCGGGAGGAAGACCCAGTACTTC. Encoded protein: CASSVGTSGRKTQYF.

V gene TRBV4-1 combines with J gene TRBJ1-5; 7 bases are a match to TRBD1. The CDR3 extends over 16 amino acids. Per the germline V gene, CDR1 is MGHRA and CDR2 is YSYEKL. The V and J ends lost 0 bases and 6 bases, in that order; junction bases with no gene match: 8. As DNA, the CDR3 is TGCGCCAGCAGCCAAGATCCACAGGGGAGTTTTCAGCCCCAGCATTTT. Translated: CASSQDPQGSFQPQHF.

This rearrangement joins TRBV27 to TRBJ1-6; 8 positions match TRBD1. Germline lookup yields CDR1 MNHEY and CDR2 SMNVEV (reference sequence). The CDR3 extends over 15 amino acids. The ends lost 9 bases at V and 0 bases at J; junction bases unmatched: 4. CDR3 loop: CASGDRSSYNSPLHF. The CDR3 DNA is TGTGCCAGTGGGGACAGGAGCTCCTATAATTCACCCCTCCACTTT.

The chain has TRBV6-4 and TRBJ2-3; D might be TRBD2 (5 bases). CDR3 length: 10 residues. Germline V gene lookup returns CDR1 MRHNA and CDR2 SNTAGT. V was cut by 0 bases and J by 15 bases, with 7 bases left in between. The CDR3 loop is CASSDSEGYF. CDR3 bases: TGTGCCAGCAGTGACTCAGAGGGATATTTT.

The chain is built from TRBV28 and TRBJ2-6, with D tentatively TRBD1 (6 bases). The V gene lost 5 bases and the J gene lost 4 bases, with 21 bases spanning the gap. The germline V gene encodes CDR1 MDHEN and CDR2 SYDVKM. CDR3 length: 18 residues. CDR3 coding DNA: TGTGCCAGCAGTCCTGTTCTGTGGGACACGGGGGGGGCCAACGTCCTGACTTTC. Residues: CASSPVLWDTGGANVLTF.

Written as DNA, the CDR3 is TGTGCCAGCAGACTTCAGGGGGCGGGCCCCTACGAGCAGTACTTC. Amino acids: CASRLQGAGPYEQYF. The gene calls are TRBV6-5 and TRBJ2-7, with TRBD1 identical over 8 bases. The CDR3 extends over 15 amino acids. Trimming took 6 bases from V and 2 from J; bases not matched to a gene: 9. Germline CDR1 reads MNHEY; CDR2 reads SVGAGI.

The V call is TRBV4-2, the J call TRBJ1-2, with D perhaps matching TRBD1 (6 bases). CDR1 and CDR2 from the germline V gene are LGHNA and YNFKEQ. CDR3 size: 16 residues. The V gene lost 0 bases and the J gene lost 4 bases, with 15 bases spanning the gap. DNA of the CDR3: TGTGCCAGCAGCCAAGACCCCCGACAGGTTATCTATGGCTACACCTTC. Translated, it gives CASSQDPRQVIYGYTF.

The rearrangement uses TRBV28 and TRBJ2-1, with 10 bases identical to TRBD2. Germline CDR1 reads MDHEN; CDR2 reads SYDVKM. The CDR3 length is 15 residues. V shed 2 bases and J 7 bases; nucleotides not matched to a gene: 5. CDR3 sequence: CASSLASGSQNEQFF. CDR3 nucleotides: TGTGCCAGCAGTTTAGCTAGCGGGAGCCAGAATGAGCAGTTCTTC.

The V gene is TRBV3-1 (or the pseudogene TRBV3-2), the J gene TRBJ2-1, with TRBD2 as a possible D gene (6 bases). V was pared by 1 base and J by 7 bases, with 11 bases between. Germline CDR1 and CDR2: LGHDT and YNNKEL (reference sequence). This CDR3 has 14 residues. CDR3: CASSQVTGENEQFF. In nucleotides, the CDR3 is TGTGCCAGCAGCCAAGTTACGGGAGAGAATGAGCAGTTCTTC.

The CDR3 loop reads CASSMGLADTDTQYF. For the CDR3, the DNA is TGTGCCAGTAGTATGGGACTAGCGGACACAGATACGCAGTATTTT. This rearrangement joins TRBV19 to TRBJ2-3; 11 bases are a match to TRBD2. This CDR3 region has 15 residues. V dropped 3 bases and J dropped 2; count of bases not matched to a gene: 1. Germline V gene data show CDR1 as LNHDA and CDR2 as SQIVND (reference sequence).

The chain employs TRBV2 and TRBJ1-1; D uncertain. The germline CDR1 and CDR2 sequences are SNHLY and FYNNEI. The V end lost 8 bases, the J end lost 7 bases, and 17 bases lay between the germline ends. The CDR3 consists of 13 residues. The CDR3 loop is CASRFSSGSEAFF. DNA of the CDR3: TGTGCCAGCCGGTTCTCCTCTGGGAGTGAAGCTTTCTTT.

The chain recombines TRBV28 with TRBJ2-7; 9 bases fit TRBD2. CDR1 and CDR2 from the germline V gene are MDHEN and SYDVKM. V shed 2 bases, J shed 0 bases, and the junction held 2 bases outside the gene matches. The CDR3 totals 15 residues. The CDR3 region has the DNA TGTGCCAGCAGTTTAGCGGGAGGGCTCTCCTACGAGCAGTACTTC. Translating gives CASSLAGGLSYEQYF.